Sequencing of this T cell receptor (beta chain) was carried out in a study of long-term antiretroviral therapy in people with HIV. Study-level results: Investigators report no available data on ART adherence, viral resistance or therapy changes. Despite increasing after ART, diversity remained lower than that of transplant donor controls. Clones with expansion before ART led the repertoire at all time points.

A remark on this clone: Its antigen is unidentified.

Investigators performed immunoSEQ version v3.0 at survey level. The assay was immunoSEQ multiplex PCR, and TCRdb's table has in-frame clones only and misses some. Counted here are over 30,000 clones, roughly 82% occurring once; the ten biggest clones make up about 6.5%. The CDR3 covers 17 residues. The junction had 5 bases not matched to a gene; V was cut back by 0 bases and J by 7 bases. CDR1 and CDR2 from the germline V gene are LNHDA and SQIVND (reference sequence). The sequence was obtained from a man younger than 30 with HIV. This chain links TRBV19 with TRBJ2-1; the match to TRBD2 covers 14 bases. This specimen was unsorted PBMCs, taken 0.6 years after starting antiretroviral therapy. Written as DNA, the CDR3 is TGTGCCAGTAGTATAGAGGGACTAGCGGGAGAGGTGAATGAGCAGTTCTTC. It translates to CASSIEGLAGEVNEQFF. The whole variable domain, filled in from reference TRBV19 and TRBJ2-1, reads DGGITQSPKYLFRKEGQNVTLSCEQNLNHDAMYWYRQDPGQGLRLIYYSQIVNDFQKGDIAEGYSVSREKKESFPLTVTSAQKNPTAFYLCASSIEGLAGEVNEQFFGPGTRLTVL.